This T cell receptor (beta chain) derives from a study of cytomegalovirus exposure and HLA in healthy donors. Study conclusions and caveats: Many donors carried some public TCRs, although rarity characterized most TCR sequences.

With regard to this clone: The antigen is not known.

V shed 6 bases and J 3 bases; nucleotides not matched to a gene: 8. CDR1 is SQVTM and CDR2 is ANQGSEA in the germline V gene. CDR3 length equals 13 residues. Researchers ran the PCR with 60 Vbeta and 13 Jbeta primers. Using immunoSEQ multiplex PCR, the repertoire was profiled, and TCRdb retains in-frame clones only, with some absent. The sample carries 150,000 to 200,000 clones, approximately 80% recorded once. The TCR comes from a girl between 5 and 17 years old in good health and CMV-seropositive. The genes are TRBV29-1 and TRBJ2-7, with 7 bases matching TRBD1. The sample taken for sequencing was PBMCs. The CDR3 spells CSVRQGRDYEQYF. CDR3 DNA: TGCAGCGTGCGACAGGGCAGGGACTACGAGCAGTACTTC.